This T cell receptor (beta chain) is drawn from a study of CD8+CD57+ T cells in acquired aplastic anemia. Across the whole study: Sorting CD4+ and CD8+ cells gave DNA averaging about 2.9 ug.

Findings and caveats of the study: Overlapping CD8+ CDR3 repertoires of patients and controls contained nearly 30 shared sequences. Patients were compared with controls for CD8+ Simpson's diversity, and no significant difference emerged.

Per germline, CDR1 SGHTA and CDR2 FQGTGA. Trimming left V 5 bases short and J 3 bases short, with 9 bases between. CDR3 length: 13 residues. It was genomic DNA that served as the template for profiling TCR beta VDJ and CDR3. TCRdb analysed the reads with MiXCR anew, one entry per CDR3 protein. The sample lists under 200,000 distinct CDR3 sequences, less than 65% seen once, with 40% to 55% in the top ten. This clonotype is a singleton in its sample. Its antigen is not identified. The sequenced sample was sorted CD4+, CD8+, or CD8+CD57+ T cells (not recorded which) from PBMCs. V and J are TRBV7-3 and TRBJ2-3; D remains ambiguous. The source of this sequence is a human donor with severe aplastic anemia or a healthy control (not recorded which). CDR3 amino acids: CASSQTLTDTQYF. The CDR3 DNA follows: TGTGCCAGCAGCCAAACCCTAACAGATACGCAGTATTTT.